This TCR beta chain was captured by sequencing in a study of OX40 agonist ivuxolimab in advanced cancers. Study-wide context: With ivuxolimab, an agonistic anti-OX40 (CD134) antibody, patients were treated.

The repertoire was sequenced with immunoSEQ multiplex PCR; TCRdb's copy has only in-frame clones and lacks some. Of over 80,000 clones detected, more than 70% appear once; the ten largest clones hold around 4%. About this clone: Its cognate antigen is unknown. At one end the junction does not follow the germline gene, possibly because of a read error.

Study results and caveats: Determination of antigen specificity was not performed for the expanded peripheral T cells. Within 6 weeks, CD4+ and CD8+ blood T cells expanded clonally at 0.1 to 3.0 mg/kg.

This CDR3 is built from 14 residues. Germline CDR1 is SGHRS and CDR2 is YFSETQ. Prior autoimmune disease or systemic immunosuppression barred patients. This chain uses TRBV5-1 with TRBJ2-1; TRBD2 might be the D (6 bases). This receptor was obtained from an adult with an advanced solid tumor such as melanoma, head and neck, liver or kidney cancer. The sequencing here drew on CD4+ or CD8+ T cells sorted from blood, taken in a trial of the OX40 agonist ivuxolimab. CDR3 DNA: TGCGCCAGCAGCCGGGACTCCTCCAACAATGAGCAGTTCTTC. Translated: CASSRDSSNNEQFF.